The 15 T cell receptor beta chains given below trace back to one sample, sequenced in a study of beta chain features in type 1 diabetes. The sequenced template was cDNA made from the entire isolated RNA. Libraries were prepared by immunoSEQ multiplex PCR; TCRdb keeps only in-frame clonotypes and omits some of them. The profile covers a few hundred thousand clones, with around 16% appearing a single time and around 0.02% taken by the ten largest. Sequences were obtained from naive CD4+ T cells from blood. The receptor source for this set is a woman aged 18-29 years in good health.

The CDR3 loop reads CSVEGNRNGYTF. The CDR3 DNA reads as TGCAGCGTTGAAGGGAACAGAAACGGCTACACCTTC. The V gene is TRBV29-1, the J gene TRBJ1-2; no definite D call. The germline gives CDR1 SQVTM, CDR2 ANQGSEA. Trimming took 1 base from V and 8 from J, leaving 11 bases between them. The CDR3 has 12 residues.

The gene calls are TRBV18 and TRBJ1-6; D gene uncertain. The CDR3 is 15 residues long. Looked up from germline, CDR1 is KGHSH and CDR2 is LQKENI. Trimming cost V 3 bases and J 10 bases, with 16 bases left between them. CDR3 nucleotides: TGTGCCAGCTCACCCGGACTGATAAGCAGATCACCCCTCCACTTT. Amino acids: CASSPGLISRSPLHF.

This clone came up a few times. This chain joins TRBV28 and TRBJ2-2; 7 positions agree with TRBD2. Unmatched junction bases numbered 10, after V lost 5 bases and J lost 4 bases. CDR1 is MDHEN and CDR2 is SYDVKM in the germline V gene. CDR3 length: 16 residues. The CDR3 region has the DNA TGTGCCAGCAGTCCCGGGCACCCGGGAGGCACCGGGGAGCTGTTTTTT. It codes for CASSPGHPGGTGELFF.

The V call is TRBV4-1, the J call TRBJ2-3, with 10 bases aligning to TRBD2. Germline V gene data show CDR1 as MGHRA and CDR2 as YSYEKL. The CDR3 spans 16 residues. The junction had 5 bases not matched to a gene; V was cut back by 1 base and J by 4 bases. For the CDR3, the DNA is TGCGCCAGCAGCCAAGTCAGCGGGAGGGCCTCAGATACGCAGTATTTT. Translation gives CASSQVSGRASDTQYF.

This clone showed up just a few times. This chain joins TRBV30 and TRBJ2-7, with 9 bases matching TRBD2. CDR3 size: 13 residues. Germline CDR1 and CDR2: GTSNPN and SVGIG (reference sequence). V gave up 6 bases and J gave up 0 bases; unmatched junction bases: 3. The CDR3 sequence: CACPSGNSYEQYF. In DNA, the CDR3 is TGTGCCTGTCCTAGCGGGAACTCCTACGAGCAGTACTTC.

The J gene is TRBJ1-4, the V gene TRBV18, with TRBD1 as a possible D gene (6 bases). CDR3 length: 15 amino acids. Germline lookup yields CDR1 KGHSH and CDR2 LQKENI. V was pared by 6 bases and J by 6 bases, with 17 bases between. The CDR3 DNA is TGTGCCAGCTCTACGTACAGGGTTGATGATGAAAAACTGTTTTTT. Its protein product is CASSTYRVDDEKLFF.

This clone was counted only a few times. The DNA of the CDR3 is TGTGCCTGGACTGCGACCGGGACAGGGGGTTTCTATGGCTACACCTTC. Encoded protein: CAWTATGTGGFYGYTF. The chain employs TRBV30 and TRBJ1-2; 11 bases fit TRBD1. The CDR3 has 16 residues. The V gene end was trimmed by 4 bases and the J gene end by 4 bases; junction bases not matched to a gene: 11. Germline V CDR1 and CDR2: GTSNPN, SVGIG (reference sequence).

This clone appeared a few times. The chain recombines TRBV15 with TRBJ1-2, with TRBD1 matching over 10 bases. V gave up 0 bases and J gave up 3 bases; unmatched junction bases: 7. The CDR3 has 17 amino acids. Germline assignment: CDR1 LNHNV and CDR2 YYDKDF (reference sequence). The CDR3: CATSRDLIGQGDYGYTF. The CDR3 coding sequence is TGTGCCACCAGCAGAGATCTGATCGGACAGGGGGACTATGGCTACACCTTC.

In its sample, this clone was seen a few times. This chain links TRBV30 with TRBJ1-2, with a tentative D call TRBD1 (6 bases). The germline gives CDR1 GTSNPN, CDR2 SVGIG (reference sequence). This CDR3 contains 13 residues. The V gene lost 5 bases and the J gene lost 7 bases, with 17 bases spanning the gap. As DNA, the CDR3 is TGTGCCTGGCTTATTTTGGGGGCTGGTGGCTACACCTTC. It is translated as CAWLILGAGGYTF.

This clone was recorded a few times. This chain uses TRBV19 with TRBJ1-1, with D perhaps TRBD1 (6 bases). The germline V and J ends were trimmed by 9 bases and 0 bases, with 20 bases remaining between them. Germline-derived CDR1 and CDR2 are LNHDA and SQIVND (reference sequence). CDR3 length: 16 residues. As DNA, the CDR3 is TGTGCCAGCCTTTTGGACCCTTGGGGGCTGAACACTGAAGCTTTCTTT. Protein: CASLLDPWGLNTEAFF.

V usage is TRBV11-2 and J usage is TRBJ2-7, with 8 bases aligning to TRBD1. The CDR3 covers 14 residues. The germline CDR1 and CDR2 sequences are SGHAT and FQNNGV. The J segment lost 6 bases and the V segment lost 1 base, leaving 5 bases of the junction unmatched. For the CDR3, the DNA is TGTGCCAGCAGCTTAGGGACAGGGAGGCGCGAGCAGTACTTC. Translation: CASSLGTGRREQYF.

J is TRBJ2-2 and V is TRBV30, with 11 bases identical to TRBD2. The CDR3 spans 18 residues. J was trimmed by 2 bases and V by 7 bases; bases with no gene match: 15. The germline CDR1 and CDR2 sequences are GTSNPN and SVGIG (reference sequence). The DNA for the CDR3 is TGTGCCTACCAGGGGATTACTAGCGGGAGAGGCAACACCGGGGAGCTGTTTTTT. Translation: CAYQGITSGRGNTGELFF.

The gene calls are TRBV5-1 and TRBJ2-7; the D is unclear. In germline, CDR1 is SGHRS, CDR2 YFSETQ. CDR3 length: 14 amino acids. The V end was cut by 0 bases, the J end by 4 bases, with 11 bases between. The CDR3 loop reads CASSLVTGQYEQYF. CDR3 bases: TGCGCCAGCAGCTTGGTTACGGGTCAGTACGAGCAGTACTTC.

V is TRBV28 and J is TRBJ2-7; 7 bases are a match to TRBD1. Germline CDR1 and CDR2: MDHEN and SYDVKM. The junction had 7 bases not matched to a gene; V was cut back by 5 bases and J by 3 bases. This CDR3 is built from 14 residues. The CDR3, as DNA: TGTGCCAGCAGTGTACTGACAGGGCTCTACGAGCAGTACTTC. It specifies CASSVLTGLYEQYF.

This chain connects TRBV7-9 to TRBJ1-1, with a possible D match to TRBD1 (6 bases). The CDR3 is made up of 15 amino acids. Germline CDR1 is SEHNR and CDR2 is FQNEAQ (reference sequence). Between the trimmed V and J ends, which lost 5 bases and 5 bases, there was a span of 18 bases. The CDR3 DNA is TGTGCCAGCAGCCCCGCCGGGGTAAGGGGGACTGAAGCTTTCTTT. It codes for CASSPAGVRGTEAFF.